Below are 31 T cell receptor beta chains sequenced from a single sample in a study of blood T cell repertoires in COVID-19. TCRdb's copy holds only in-frame clones and misses some; the assay was immunoSEQ multiplex PCR. The sample has about 170,000 clones; 85% to 90% are singletons. Sequences were obtained from peripheral blood. The receptor source for this set is an elderly woman with COVID-19, enrolled during active disease.

This clone appeared once. The rearrangement links TRBV25-1 to TRBJ1-1; TRBD1 agrees at 8 bases. Per the germline V gene, CDR1 is MGHDK and CDR2 is SYGVNS. Trimming took 5 bases from V and 1 from J; bases not matched to a gene: 6. The CDR3 covers 15 residues. The CDR3 loop is CASSQSQGANTEAFF. The CDR3 region has the DNA TGTGCCAGCAGTCAGTCCCAGGGGGCGAACACTGAAGCTTTCTTT.

CDR3 DNA sequence: TGTGCCAGCAGTTCAAGGGGACAGGGGACTGAAAAACTGTTTTTT. Encoded protein: CASSSRGQGTEKLFF. The rearrangement links TRBV28 to TRBJ1-4; 10 bases align to TRBD1. The trim removed 4 bases at V and 7 bases at J, leaving 6 bases unmatched. Germline V gives CDR1 MDHEN, CDR2 SYDVKM. The CDR3 length is 15 residues.

The rearrangement joins TRBV28 to TRBJ2-5, with 10 bases matching TRBD1. Germline V CDR1 and CDR2: MDHEN, SYDVKM. The CDR3 length is 16 residues. V shed 7 bases and J 6 bases; nucleotides not matched to a gene: 14. CDR3 protein: CASTPRGQGTWKTQYF. CDR3 DNA: TGTGCCAGCACCCCTCGGGGACAGGGGACCTGGAAGACCCAGTACTTC.

The chain combines TRBV6-5 with TRBJ1-2, with 7 positions matching TRBD1. Trimming cost V 5 bases and J 6 bases; bases outside gene matches: 9. Germline values: CDR1 MNHEY, CDR2 SVGAGI. The CDR3 consists of 14 residues. CDR3 DNA sequence: TGTGCCAGCAGTAGAACCGGGACAGCCAATGGCTACACCTTC. This encodes CASSRTGTANGYTF.

This chain uses TRBV28 with TRBJ1-1, with D hard to call. CDR3 length equals 14 residues. V was trimmed by 3 bases and J by 0 bases, leaving 8 bases between them. In germline, CDR1 is MDHEN, CDR2 SYDVKM. Here the CDR3 DNA reads TGTGCCAGCAGTTTGGGCAGCATGAACACTGAAGCTTTCTTT. Encoded protein: CASSLGSMNTEAFF.

The gene calls are TRBV20-1 and TRBJ2-3, with D possibly matching TRBD1 (5 bases). Germline CDR1 and CDR2: DFQATT and SNEGSKA (reference sequence). The CDR3 is 11 amino acids. The germline V and J ends were trimmed by 3 bases and 7 bases, with 8 bases remaining between them. CDR3 nucleotides: TGCAGTGCTAGGCAGGGCCATACGCAGTATTTT. Translating it yields CSARQGHTQYF.

This chain uses TRBV7-3 with TRBJ1-1, with unresolved D. The CDR3 totals 13 residues. Between the trimmed V and J ends, which lost 6 bases and 4 bases, there was a span of 12 bases. Germline V CDR1 and CDR2: SGHTA, FQGTGA. For the CDR3, the DNA is TGTGCCAGCAGACTGACCTCGGGCACTGAAGCTTTCTTT. It codes for CASRLTSGTEAFF.

The chain joins TRBV10-3 to TRBJ1-5; D not certain. Per the germline V gene, CDR1 is ENHRY and CDR2 is SYGVKD. V lost 3 bases and J 9 bases, leaving 15 bases between the germline ends. The CDR3 sequence is 14 residues long. Here the CDR3 DNA reads TGTGCCATCAGTGATTCGAGAAGTGAACGGCCCCAGCATTTT. It translates to CAISDSRSERPQHF.

V usage is TRBV19 and J usage is TRBJ1-4, with TRBD1 identical over 7 bases. V dropped 9 bases and J dropped 8; count of bases not matched to a gene: 9. The CDR3 consists of 13 residues. In germline, CDR1 is LNHDA, CDR2 SQIVND (reference sequence). CDR3 bases: TGTGCCAGCCGACAGGGTACACTGGAAAAACTGTTTTTT. Translating it yields CASRQGTLEKLFF.

The V gene is TRBV21-1, the J gene TRBJ2-3; no DNA check was done on the table's D call, TRBD2. TRBV21-1 is a listed pseudogene. This CDR3 region has 15 residues. This CDR3 is CASNGKRDSGDTQYF. The CDR3 region has the DNA TGTGCCAGCAACGGGAAGCGGGATTCAGGGGATACGCAGTATTTT.

This sequence joins TRBV19 and TRBJ1-3; 7 nucleotides line up with TRBD1. CDR3 size: 16 residues. Germline CDR1 and CDR2: LNHDA and SQIVND (reference sequence). The V segment lost 6 bases and the J segment 0 bases; nucleotides outside the gene matches: 8. Written as DNA, the CDR3 is TGTGCCAGTAGCACGTACCGGGACAGCTCTGGAAACACCATATATTTT. Residues: CASSTYRDSSGNTIYF.

This clone has only a few counts. This chain connects TRBV27 to TRBJ2-5; D is unresolved. This CDR3 contains 14 residues. Per the germline V gene, CDR1 is MNHEY and CDR2 is SMNVEV (reference sequence). Trimming removed 2 bases at V and 2 bases at J, with 9 bases between. The CDR3 here is CASSLTHSQETQYF. The CDR3 coding sequence is TGTGCCAGCAGTTTAACCCACAGTCAAGAGACCCAGTACTTC.

This clone was observed a single time. The J gene is TRBJ1-2, the V gene TRBV6-4; 9 nucleotides agree with TRBD1. Losses at the gene ends were 5 bases for V and 11 bases for J; bases not matched to a gene: 6. CDR3 size: 12 residues. In germline, CDR1 is MRHNA, CDR2 SNTAGT. This chain's CDR3 is CASSNTGGAYTF. CDR3 DNA: TGTGCCAGCAGTAACACAGGGGGCGCTTACACCTTC.

This chain uses TRBV21-1 with TRBJ1-2. TRBV21-1 is a known pseudogene. The CDR3 is made up of 13 amino acids. The CDR3 DNA sequence: TGTGCCAGCAGCAAACTGGGGGGAGTAGGCTACACCTTC. Protein: CASSKLGGVGYTF.

The rearrangement uses TRBV2 and TRBJ1-6; a weak D match, TRBD1 (6 bases). V dropped 9 bases and J dropped 7 bases, with 16 bases sitting between them. The germline V gene has CDR1 SNHLY and CDR2 FYNNEI. The CDR3 is made up of 14 amino acids. The CDR3 sequence is CASDGTGRNSPLHF. The CDR3 DNA reads TGTGCCAGTGATGGTACAGGGAGAAATTCACCCCTCCACTTT.

The genes are TRBV7-9 and TRBJ2-7; 7 positions agree with TRBD1. The V segment lost 3 bases and the J segment 0 bases; nucleotides outside the gene matches: 8. Germline lookup yields CDR1 SEHNR and CDR2 FQNEAQ (reference sequence). The CDR3 runs 16 residues. CDR3 nucleotides: TGTGCCAGCAGCTTTCGCCGGGACAGCAACTCCTACGAGCAGTACTTC. Protein: CASSFRRDSNSYEQYF.

This clone was observed a handful of times. V usage is TRBV7-9 and J usage is TRBJ1-5, with 10 bases aligning to TRBD1. The CDR3 contains 14 residues. Germline V lookup: CDR1 SEHNR, CDR2 FQNEAQ (reference sequence). The trim removed 5 bases at V and 5 bases at J, leaving 3 bases unmatched. The CDR3 is CASSRTGGDQPQHF. The CDR3 bases are TGTGCCAGCAGCCGGACAGGGGGGGATCAGCCCCAGCATTTT.

The chain couples TRBV5-1 to TRBJ2-1; the match to TRBD2 covers 8 bases. The CDR3 is 16 residues long. V was pared by 3 bases and J by 0 bases, with 5 bases of the junction left unmatched. Germline-derived CDR1 and CDR2 are SGHRS and YFSETQ. The CDR3 is CASSWTTSGSYNEQFF. The CDR3 nucleotides read TGCGCCAGCAGCTGGACTACTAGCGGCTCCTACAATGAGCAGTTCTTC.

This chain uses TRBV27 with TRBJ1-5; D remains ambiguous. Germline V gives CDR1 MNHEY, CDR2 SMNVEV (reference sequence). This CDR3 is built from 14 residues. V was cut by 4 bases and J by 1 base, with 8 bases left in between. The CDR3 DNA sequence: TGTGCCAGCAGTTCCTCACTAAGCAATCAGCCCCAGCATTTT. Residues: CASSSSLSNQPQHF.

The V gene is TRBV6-2 or TRBV6-3, the J gene TRBJ1-2, with D tentatively TRBD1 (5 bases). With 2 bases removed from V and 8 bases from J, the gap between germline ends came to 21 bases. Germline CDR1 is MNHEY and CDR2 is SVGEGT. This CDR3 contains 16 residues. This CDR3 reads CASSYPRGNFLYGYTF. CDR3 nucleotides: TGTGCCAGCAGTTACCCCCGGGGGAATTTTCTCTACGGCTACACCTTC.

This clone was found once. The rearrangement joins TRBV9 to TRBJ1-5; TRBD1 might be the D (6 bases). Germline V gene sequence: CDR1 SGDLS, CDR2 YYNGEE. Trimming removed 0 bases at V and 7 bases at J, with 14 bases between. CDR3 size: 15 residues. The CDR3, as DNA: TGTGCCAGCAGCGTAGGAGACAGGCGCGAACAGCCCCAGCATTTT. This codes for CASSVGDRREQPQHF.

This chain joins TRBV19 and TRBJ2-1; D ambiguous. The V gene's germline CDR1 is LNHDA and CDR2 SQIVND (reference sequence). The CDR3 loop spans 15 amino acids. The V end lost 4 bases, the J end lost 0 bases, and 10 bases lay between the germline ends. CDR3 in amino acids: CASSKELSSYNEQFF. As DNA, the CDR3 is TGTGCCAGTAGTAAAGAGTTGAGCTCCTACAATGAGCAGTTCTTC.

V gene TRBV28 combines with J gene TRBJ1-2; D remains unclear. In germline, CDR1 is MDHEN, CDR2 SYDVKM. This CDR3 comprises 15 residues. Trimming left V 2 bases short and J 1 base short, with 11 bases between. CDR3 coding DNA: TGTGCCAGCAGTTTACTCGACACCGATAACTATGGCTACACCTTC. It codes for CASSLLDTDNYGYTF.

A note on this clone: At the DNA level, this CDR3 is encoded by other sequences in the same sample as well. The chain is built from TRBV6-2 or TRBV6-3 and TRBJ2-5; 11 nucleotides align to TRBD2. The CDR3 length is 15 residues. Germline CDR1 and CDR2: MNHEY and SVGEGT. After removal of 4 bases from V and 1 base from J, the junction contained 2 bases not matched to a gene. In nucleotides, the CDR3 is TGTGCCAGCAGTTTAGCGGGAGGGGGCCAAGAGACCCAGTACTTC. Protein product: CASSLAGGGQETQYF.

The rearrangement joins TRBV28 to TRBJ2-3, with D tentatively TRBD1 (6 bases). Germline CDR1 MDHEN, CDR2 SYDVKM. The V end was cut by 7 bases, the J end by 2 bases, with 13 bases between. CDR3 length equals 14 residues. The CDR3 loop is CASNQQGITDTQYF. CDR3 in DNA: TGTGCCAGCAACCAACAGGGAATCACAGATACGCAGTATTTT.

This chain links TRBV9 with TRBJ2-3; 8 nucleotides line up with TRBD2. The CDR3 runs 14 residues. The V gene's germline CDR1 is SGDLS and CDR2 YYNGEE. The ends lost 0 bases at V and 9 bases at J; junction bases unmatched: 6. The CDR3 sequence is CASSVGGTSSTQYF. The CDR3 DNA reads TGTGCCAGCAGCGTAGGAGGGACTAGTTCGACGCAGTATTTT.

The DNA of the CDR3 is TGTGCCAGCAGTCCAGACAGGGGGGACTTTAATCAGCCCCAGCATTTT. Protein: CASSPDRGDFNQPQHF. J is TRBJ1-5 and V is TRBV27; 9 bases align to TRBD1. The germline V gene has CDR1 MNHEY and CDR2 SMNVEV (reference sequence). This CDR3 is 16 amino acids long. J lost 4 bases, V lost 5 bases, and 9 bases had no gene match.

V and J are TRBV7-8 and TRBJ2-7; D might be TRBD1 (6 bases). The CDR3 sequence is 14 residues long. CDR1 SGHVS and CDR2 FQNEAQ come from the germline V gene. The V gene lost 4 bases and the J gene lost 4 bases, with 14 bases spanning the gap. CDR3 DNA: TGTGCCAGCAGCTACACCCAGGGGCTGTACGAGCAGTACTTC. It translates to CASSYTQGLYEQYF.

In this sample, this clone turned up many times. The chain couples TRBV13 to TRBJ1-3; D not certain. The CDR3 consists of 16 residues. Trimming cost V 4 bases and J 2 bases, with 15 bases left between them. From germline, CDR1 is PRHDT and CDR2 FYEKMQ (reference sequence). The CDR3 loop reads CASSSLRSPAGNTIYF. The CDR3 DNA reads as TGTGCCAGCAGCTCCCTCCGGAGCCCTGCTGGAAACACCATATATTTT.

This chain connects TRBV28 to TRBJ1-4, with TRBD1 matching over 8 bases. Trimming took 3 bases from V and 0 from J; bases not matched to a gene: 15. Per germline, CDR1 MDHEN and CDR2 SYDVKM. The CDR3 spans 20 residues. The CDR3 here is CASSLVLRGQGRATNEKLFF. Written as DNA, the CDR3 is TGTGCCAGCAGTTTGGTTTTAAGAGGACAGGGCCGTGCAACTAATGAAAAACTGTTTTTT.

V and J are TRBV7-2 and TRBJ2-7; D call uncertain. The V end lost 1 base, the J end lost 0 bases, and 4 bases lay between the germline ends. The CDR3 runs to 13 residues. Germline V CDR1 and CDR2: SGHTA, FQGNSA. This chain's CDR3 is CASSLGASYEQYF. The CDR3 coding sequence is TGTGCCAGCAGCTTAGGGGCCTCCTACGAGCAGTACTTC.